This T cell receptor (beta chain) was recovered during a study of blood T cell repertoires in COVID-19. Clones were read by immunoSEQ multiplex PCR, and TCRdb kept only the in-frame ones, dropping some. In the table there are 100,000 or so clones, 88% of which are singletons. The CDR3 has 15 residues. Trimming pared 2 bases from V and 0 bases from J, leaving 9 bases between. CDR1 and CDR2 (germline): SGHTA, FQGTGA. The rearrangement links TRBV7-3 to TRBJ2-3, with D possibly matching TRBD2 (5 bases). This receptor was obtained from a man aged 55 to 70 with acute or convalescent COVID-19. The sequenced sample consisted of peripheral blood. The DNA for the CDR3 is TGTGCCAGCAGCTTACAAGCGGCTAGCACAGATACGCAGTATTTT. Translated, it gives CASSLQAASTDTQYF.